This TCR beta chain was found in a study of T-cell memory formation after mild COVID-19. TCRdb itself ran the 5' RACE reads through MiXCR, one entry per CDR3 protein. Here the sample spans about 430,000 distinct CDR3 sequences, over 15% being singletons. The V gene end was trimmed by 8 bases and the J gene end by 1 base; junction bases not matched to a gene: 8. This CDR3 is 15 amino acids long. This clonotype was picked up a small number of times. The source of this sequence is a man between 18 and 35 years old who had mild COVID-19 (a few samples of this study predate the infection). Cell type and time point are not known. Sequencing input: PBMCs or a T cell subset sorted from them (not recorded which). The chain carries TRBV12-3 or TRBV12-4 and TRBJ2-1, with 7 bases identical to TRBD2. The CDR3 DNA sequence: TGTGCCAGCGACATGAACGGGGGGTCCTACAATGAGCAGTTCTTC. Translation: CASDMNGGSYNEQFF.